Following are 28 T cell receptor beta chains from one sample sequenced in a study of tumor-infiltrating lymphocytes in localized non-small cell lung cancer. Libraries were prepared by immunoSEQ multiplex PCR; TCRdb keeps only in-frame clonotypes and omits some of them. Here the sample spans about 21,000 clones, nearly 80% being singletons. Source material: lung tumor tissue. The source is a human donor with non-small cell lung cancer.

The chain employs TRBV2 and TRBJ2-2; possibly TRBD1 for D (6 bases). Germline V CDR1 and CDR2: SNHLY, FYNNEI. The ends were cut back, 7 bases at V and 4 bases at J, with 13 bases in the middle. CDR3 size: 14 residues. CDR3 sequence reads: CASKEQGPTGELFF. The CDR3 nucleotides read TGTGCCAGCAAGGAACAGGGTCCCACCGGGGAGCTGTTTTTT.

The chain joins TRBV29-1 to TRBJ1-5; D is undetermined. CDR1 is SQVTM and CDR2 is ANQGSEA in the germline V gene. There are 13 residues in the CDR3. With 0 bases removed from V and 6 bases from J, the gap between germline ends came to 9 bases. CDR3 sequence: CSVEEGPGQPQHF. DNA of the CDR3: TGCAGCGTTGAAGAGGGCCCGGGTCAGCCCCAGCATTTT.

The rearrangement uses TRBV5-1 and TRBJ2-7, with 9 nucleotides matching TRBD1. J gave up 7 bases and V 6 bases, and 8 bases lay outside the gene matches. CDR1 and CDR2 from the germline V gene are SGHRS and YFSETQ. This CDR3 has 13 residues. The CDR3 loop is CASTVGQGREQYF. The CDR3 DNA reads TGCGCCAGCACCGTGGGACAGGGACGAGAGCAGTACTTC. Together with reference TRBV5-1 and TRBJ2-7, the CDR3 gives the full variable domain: KAGVTQTPRYLIKTRGQQVTLSCSPISGHRSVSWYQQTPGQGLQFLFEYFSETQRNKGNFPGRFSGRQFSNSRSEMNVSTLELGDSALYLCASTVGQGREQYFGPGTRLTVT.

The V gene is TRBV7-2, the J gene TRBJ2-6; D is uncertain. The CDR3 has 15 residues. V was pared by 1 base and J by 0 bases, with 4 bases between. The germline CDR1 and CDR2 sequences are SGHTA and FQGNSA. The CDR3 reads CASSLESSGANVLTF. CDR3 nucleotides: TGTGCCAGCAGCTTAGAGAGCTCTGGGGCCAACGTCCTGACTTTC.

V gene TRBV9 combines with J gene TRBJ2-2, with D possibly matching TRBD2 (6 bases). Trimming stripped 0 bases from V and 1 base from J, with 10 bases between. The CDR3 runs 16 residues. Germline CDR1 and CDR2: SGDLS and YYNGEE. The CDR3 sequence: CASSVDLRENTGELFF. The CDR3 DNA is TGTGCCAGCAGCGTAGATCTGCGGGAGAACACCGGGGAGCTGTTTTTT.

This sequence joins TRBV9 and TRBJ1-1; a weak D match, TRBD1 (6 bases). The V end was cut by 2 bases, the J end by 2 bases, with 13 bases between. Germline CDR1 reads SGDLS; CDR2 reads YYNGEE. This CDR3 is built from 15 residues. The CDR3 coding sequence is TGTGCCAGCAGCGTTGGGGGGCAGGCAAACACTGAAGCTTTCTTT. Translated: CASSVGGQANTEAFF.

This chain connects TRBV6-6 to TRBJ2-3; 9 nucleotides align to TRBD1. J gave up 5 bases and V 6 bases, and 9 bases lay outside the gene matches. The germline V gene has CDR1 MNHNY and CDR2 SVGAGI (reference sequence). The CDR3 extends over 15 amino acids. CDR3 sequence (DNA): TGTGCCAGCAGAAAAACAGGGGGCCGTAAAGATACGCAGTATTTT. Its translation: CASRKTGGRKDTQYF.

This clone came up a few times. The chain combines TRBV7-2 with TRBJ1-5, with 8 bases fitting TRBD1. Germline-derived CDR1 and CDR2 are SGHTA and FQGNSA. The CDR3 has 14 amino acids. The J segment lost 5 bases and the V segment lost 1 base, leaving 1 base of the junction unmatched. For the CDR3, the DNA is TGTGCCAGCAGCTTAGTACAGGGGGATCAGCCCCAGCATTTT. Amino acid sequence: CASSLVQGDQPQHF.

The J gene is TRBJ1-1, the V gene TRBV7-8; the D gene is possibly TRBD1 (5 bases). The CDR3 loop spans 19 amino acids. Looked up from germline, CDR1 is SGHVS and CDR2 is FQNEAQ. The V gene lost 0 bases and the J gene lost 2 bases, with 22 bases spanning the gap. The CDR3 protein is CASSLAGQGFIYANTEAFF. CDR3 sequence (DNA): TGTGCCAGCAGCTTAGCAGGTCAGGGCTTCATCTACGCAAACACTGAAGCTTTCTTT.

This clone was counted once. The CDR3 region is CASSDSGQGVVAGELFF. Written as DNA, the CDR3 is TGCGCCAGCAGCGATTCGGGACAGGGGGTGGTCGCCGGGGAGCTGTTTTTT. This chain connects TRBV5-1 to TRBJ2-2; 11 nucleotides line up with TRBD1. The CDR3 loop spans 17 amino acids. The germline V gene has CDR1 SGHRS and CDR2 YFSETQ. After removal of 4 bases from V and 6 bases from J, the junction contained 11 bases not matched to a gene.

The CDR3 coding sequence is TGTGCCAGCAGTTCATCTCGACAGGCGGGGTATAGCAATCAGCCCCAGCATTTT. As protein: CASSSSRQAGYSNQPQHF. V is TRBV7-9 and J is TRBJ1-5; D may be TRBD1 (6 bases). The CDR3 totals 18 residues. V dropped 6 bases and J dropped 0 bases, with 21 bases sitting between them. The germline V gene has CDR1 SEHNR and CDR2 FQNEAQ (reference sequence).

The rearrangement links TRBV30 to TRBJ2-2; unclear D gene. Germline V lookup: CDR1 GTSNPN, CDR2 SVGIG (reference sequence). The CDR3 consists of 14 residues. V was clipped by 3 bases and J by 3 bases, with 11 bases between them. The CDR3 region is CAWRTGLYTGELFF. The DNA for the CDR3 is TGTGCCTGGAGAACCGGGCTTTACACCGGGGAGCTGTTTTTT. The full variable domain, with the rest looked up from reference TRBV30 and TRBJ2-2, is SQTIHQWPATLVQPVGSPLSLECTVEGTSNPNLYWYRQAAGRGLQLLFYSVGIGQISSEVPQNLSASRPQDRQFILSSKKLLLSDSGFYLCAWRTGLYTGELFFGEGSRLTVL.

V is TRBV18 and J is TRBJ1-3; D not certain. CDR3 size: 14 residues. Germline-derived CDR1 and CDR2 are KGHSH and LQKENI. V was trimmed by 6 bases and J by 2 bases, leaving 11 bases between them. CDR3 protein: CASSASWAGNTIYF. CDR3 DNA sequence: TGTGCCAGCTCGGCCTCCTGGGCTGGAAACACCATATATTTT.

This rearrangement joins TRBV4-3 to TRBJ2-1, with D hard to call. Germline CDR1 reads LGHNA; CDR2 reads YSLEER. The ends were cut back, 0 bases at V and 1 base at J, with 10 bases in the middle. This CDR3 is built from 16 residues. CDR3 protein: CASSQDPLESYNEQFF. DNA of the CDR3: TGCGCCAGCAGCCAAGATCCTCTCGAATCCTACAATGAGCAGTTCTTC.

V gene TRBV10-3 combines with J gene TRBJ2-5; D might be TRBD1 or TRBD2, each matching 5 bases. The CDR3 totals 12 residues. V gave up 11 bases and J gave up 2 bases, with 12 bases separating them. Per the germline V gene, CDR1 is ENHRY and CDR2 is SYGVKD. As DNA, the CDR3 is TGTGCCGTCCGGGACGGACAAGAGACCCAGTACTTC. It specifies CAVRDGQETQYF.

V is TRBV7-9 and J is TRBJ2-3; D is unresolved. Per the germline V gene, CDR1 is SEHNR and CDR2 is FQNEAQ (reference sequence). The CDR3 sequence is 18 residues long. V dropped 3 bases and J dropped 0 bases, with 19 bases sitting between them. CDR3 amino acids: CASSFPGSIVASTDTQYF. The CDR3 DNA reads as TGTGCCAGCAGCTTTCCCGGTAGCATAGTTGCTAGCACAGATACGCAGTATTTT.

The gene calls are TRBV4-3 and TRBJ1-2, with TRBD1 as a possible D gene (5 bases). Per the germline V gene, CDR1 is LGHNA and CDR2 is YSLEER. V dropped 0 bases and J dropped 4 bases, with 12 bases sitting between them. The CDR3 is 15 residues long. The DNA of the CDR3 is TGCGCCAGCAGCCAAGATCGCGGGGCTAGCTATGGCTACACCTTC. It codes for CASSQDRGASYGYTF.

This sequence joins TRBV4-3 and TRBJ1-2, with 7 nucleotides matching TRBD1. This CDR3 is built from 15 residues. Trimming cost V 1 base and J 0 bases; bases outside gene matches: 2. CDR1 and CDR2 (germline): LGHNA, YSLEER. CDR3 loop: CASSQAGTANYGYTF. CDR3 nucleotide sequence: TGCGCCAGCAGCCAAGCGGGGACAGCTAACTATGGCTACACCTTC.

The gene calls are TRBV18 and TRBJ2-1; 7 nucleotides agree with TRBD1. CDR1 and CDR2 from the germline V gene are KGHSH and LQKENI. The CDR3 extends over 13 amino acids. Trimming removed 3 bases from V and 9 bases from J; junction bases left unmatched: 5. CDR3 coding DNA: TGTGCCAGCTCACCGATCAGGGGGTTTGAGCAGTTCTTC. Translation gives CASSPIRGFEQFF.

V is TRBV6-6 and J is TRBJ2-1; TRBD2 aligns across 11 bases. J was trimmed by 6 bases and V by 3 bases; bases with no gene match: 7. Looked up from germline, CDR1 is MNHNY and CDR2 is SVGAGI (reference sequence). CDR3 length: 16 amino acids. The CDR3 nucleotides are TGTGCCAGCAGTTATCTAGCGGGAGGTTATAGCAATGAGCAGTTCTTC. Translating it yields CASSYLAGGYSNEQFF.

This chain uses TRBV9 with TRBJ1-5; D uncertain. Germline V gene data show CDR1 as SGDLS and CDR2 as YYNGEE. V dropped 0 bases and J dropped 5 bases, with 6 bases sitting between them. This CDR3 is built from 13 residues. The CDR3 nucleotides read TGTGCCAGCAGCGTAGGGGTGGATCAGCCCCAGCATTTT. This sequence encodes CASSVGVDQPQHF.

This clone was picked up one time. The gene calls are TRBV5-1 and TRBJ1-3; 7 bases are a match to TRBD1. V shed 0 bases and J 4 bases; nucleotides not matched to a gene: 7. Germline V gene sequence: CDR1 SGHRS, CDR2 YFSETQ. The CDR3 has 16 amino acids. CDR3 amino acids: CASSLGLTGVGNTIYF. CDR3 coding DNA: TGCGCCAGCAGCTTGGGGCTTACAGGGGTCGGAAACACCATATATTTT.

The CDR3 loop reads CASSFGTHNQPQHF. The CDR3 DNA reads as TGTGCCAGCAGTTTTGGGACCCACAATCAGCCCCAGCATTTT. This rearrangement joins TRBV28 to TRBJ1-5, with D possibly TRBD1 on 5 matching bases. V dropped 3 bases and J dropped 3 bases, with 9 bases sitting between them. The germline CDR1 and CDR2 sequences are MDHEN and SYDVKM. CDR3 length: 14 residues.

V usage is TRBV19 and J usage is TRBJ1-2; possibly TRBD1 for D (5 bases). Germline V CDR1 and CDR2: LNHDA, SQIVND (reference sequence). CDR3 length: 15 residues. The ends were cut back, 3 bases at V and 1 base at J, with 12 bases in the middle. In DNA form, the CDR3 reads TGTGCCAGTAGTATCCGGGACCGCATTAACTATGGCTACACCTTC. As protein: CASSIRDRINYGYTF.

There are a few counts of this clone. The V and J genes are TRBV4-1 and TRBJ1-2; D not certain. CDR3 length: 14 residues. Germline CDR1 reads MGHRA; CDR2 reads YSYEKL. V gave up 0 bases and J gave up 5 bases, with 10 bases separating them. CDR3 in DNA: TGCGCCAGCAGCCAAGAAGGAGGTCGGTATGGCTACACCTTC. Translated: CASSQEGGRYGYTF.

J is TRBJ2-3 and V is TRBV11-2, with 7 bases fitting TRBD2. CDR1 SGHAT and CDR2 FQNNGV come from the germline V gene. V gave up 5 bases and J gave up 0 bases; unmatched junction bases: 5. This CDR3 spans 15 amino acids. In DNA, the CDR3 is TGTGCCAGCAGCCTCCGGGGGGATAGCACAGATACGCAGTATTTT. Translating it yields CASSLRGDSTDTQYF.

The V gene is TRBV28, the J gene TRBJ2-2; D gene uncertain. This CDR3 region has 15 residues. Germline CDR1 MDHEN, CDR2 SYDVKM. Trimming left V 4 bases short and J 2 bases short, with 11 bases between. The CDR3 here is CASSSSRINTGELFF. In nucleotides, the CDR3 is TGTGCCAGCAGTTCATCCAGGATTAACACCGGGGAGCTGTTTTTT.

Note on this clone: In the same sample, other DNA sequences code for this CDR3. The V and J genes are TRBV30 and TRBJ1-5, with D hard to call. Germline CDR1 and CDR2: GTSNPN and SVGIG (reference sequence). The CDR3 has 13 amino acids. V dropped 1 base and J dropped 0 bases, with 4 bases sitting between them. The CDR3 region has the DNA TGTGCCTGGAGTGGAGATAGCAATCAGCCCCAGCATTTT. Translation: CAWSGDSNQPQHF.